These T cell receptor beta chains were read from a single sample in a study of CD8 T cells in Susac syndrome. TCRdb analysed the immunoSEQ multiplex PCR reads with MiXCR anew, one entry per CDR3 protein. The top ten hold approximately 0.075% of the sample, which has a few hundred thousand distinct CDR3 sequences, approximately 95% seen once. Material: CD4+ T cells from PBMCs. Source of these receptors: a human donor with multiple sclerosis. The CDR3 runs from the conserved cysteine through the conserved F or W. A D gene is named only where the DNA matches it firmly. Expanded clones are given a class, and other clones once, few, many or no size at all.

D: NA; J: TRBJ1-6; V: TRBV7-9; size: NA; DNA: TGTGCCAGCAGCCCCGGGGGCTCTCGATTCGAGCCCCTCCACTTT; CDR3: CASSPGGSRFEPLHF
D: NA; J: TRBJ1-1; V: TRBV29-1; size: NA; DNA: TGCAGCGCCTCTGCCAGGGGTCGTAACACTGAAGCTTTCTTT; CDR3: CSASARGRNTEAFF
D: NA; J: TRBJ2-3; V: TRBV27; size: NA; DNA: TGTGCCAGCAAAGGGCGGGGCCACACAGATACGCAGTATTTT; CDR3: CASKGRGHTDTQYF
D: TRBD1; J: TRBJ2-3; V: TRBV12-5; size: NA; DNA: TGTGCTAGTGGTCTGAGGACAGGCGAAGGGGAAGATACGCAGTATTTT; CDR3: CASGLRTGEGEDTQYF
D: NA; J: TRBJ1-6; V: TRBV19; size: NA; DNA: TGTGCCAGTAGTATCCCCCCAGGGAATCGAAATTCACCCCTCCACTTT; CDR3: CASSIPPGNRNSPLHF
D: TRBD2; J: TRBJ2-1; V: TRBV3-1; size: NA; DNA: TGTGCCAGCAGCCCGGGACTAGGTTACAATGAGCAGTTCTTC; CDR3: CASSPGLGYNEQFF
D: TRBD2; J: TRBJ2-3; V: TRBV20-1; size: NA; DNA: TGCAGTGCTAGTGAGGGTAGCGGGGGGGATATTACTAGCACAGATACGCAGTATTTT; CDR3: CSASEGSGGDITSTDTQYF
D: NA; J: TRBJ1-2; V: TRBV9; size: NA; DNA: TGTGCCAGCAGCGTAGATGCAGGTTACGCCTATGGCTACACCTTC; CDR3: CASSVDAGYAYGYTF
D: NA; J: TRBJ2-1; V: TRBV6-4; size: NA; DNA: TGTGCCAGCAGTGACTCGCCCTATGGTGAGCAGTTCTTC; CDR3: CASSDSPYGEQFF
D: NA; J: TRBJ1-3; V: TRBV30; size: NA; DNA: TGTGCCTGGAGTGGAACAGGTGGGGGAAACACCATATATTTT; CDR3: CAWSGTGGGNTIYF
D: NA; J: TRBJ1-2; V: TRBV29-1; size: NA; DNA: TGCAGTGGGGGGCAGGGAAGTTATGGCTACACCTTC; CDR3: CSGGQGSYGYTF
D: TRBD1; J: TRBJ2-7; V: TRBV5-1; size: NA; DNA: TGCGCCAGCAGCCTGCAAACAGGGGCCCACGAGCAGTACTTC; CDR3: CASSLQTGAHEQYF
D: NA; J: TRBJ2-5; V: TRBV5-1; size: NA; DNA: TGCGCCAGCAGGTCAGGGAGTGGGCAAGAGACCCAGTACTTC; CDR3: CASRSGSGQETQYF
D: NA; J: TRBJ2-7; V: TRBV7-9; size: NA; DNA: TGTGCCAGCAGCTTAGCCTACACGGACGGGCAGTACTTC; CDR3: CASSLAYTDGQYF
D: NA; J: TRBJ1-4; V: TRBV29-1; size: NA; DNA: TGCAGCGTTGTTAACAACTCAGAAAAACTGTTTTTT; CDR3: CSVVNNSEKLFF
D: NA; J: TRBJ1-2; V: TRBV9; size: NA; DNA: TGTGCCAGCAGCGCCACAGGGAATTACACCTTC; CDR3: CASSATGNYTF
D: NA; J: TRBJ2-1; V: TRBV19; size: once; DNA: TGTGCCAGTAGTATAGTAAAAACGTCGGGGCAGTTCTTC; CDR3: CASSIVKTSGQFF
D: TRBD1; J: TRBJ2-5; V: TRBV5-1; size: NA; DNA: TGCGCCAGCAGCAGCGGACAGGGCCTAATGGAGACCCAGTACTTC; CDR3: CASSSGQGLMETQYF
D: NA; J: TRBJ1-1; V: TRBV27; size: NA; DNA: TGTGCCAGCAGTTGGGTGGGTGACACTGAAGCTTTCTTT; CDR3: CASSWVGDTEAFF
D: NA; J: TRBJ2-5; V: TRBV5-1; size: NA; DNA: TGCGCCAGCAGCTTGGGCGAGGGGGTGGCAGAGACCCAGTACTTC; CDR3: CASSLGEGVAETQYF
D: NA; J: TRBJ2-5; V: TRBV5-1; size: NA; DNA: TGCGCCAGCAGCGAGGACTTTGCGGTCCGGGAGACCCAGTACTTC; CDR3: CASSEDFAVRETQYF
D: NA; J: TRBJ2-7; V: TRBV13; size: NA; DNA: TGTGCCAGCAGCTTTAGACGGTCTTCCTACGAGCAGTACTTC; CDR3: CASSFRRSSYEQYF
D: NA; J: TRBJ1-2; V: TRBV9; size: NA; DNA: TGTGCCAGCAGCGCCCAGGGGTTCGTTGGCTACACCTTC; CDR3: CASSAQGFVGYTF
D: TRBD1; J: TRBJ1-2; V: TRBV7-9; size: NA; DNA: TGTGCCAGCAGCCTAGACAGGGGGTCTAACTATGGCTACACCTTC; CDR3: CASSLDRGSNYGYTF
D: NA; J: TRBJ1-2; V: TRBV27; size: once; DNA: TGTGCCAGCAGTGGGGTTGGCCCCAACAGGGACGGCTACACCTTC; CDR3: CASSGVGPNRDGYTF
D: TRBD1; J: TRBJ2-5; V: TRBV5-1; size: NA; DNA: TGCGCCAGCAGCTCCTTCCCGGGACAGGGAGAGACCCAGTACTTC; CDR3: CASSSFPGQGETQYF
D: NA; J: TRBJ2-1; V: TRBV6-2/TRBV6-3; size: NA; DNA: TGTGCCAGCACCATCAGGCGGTACAATGAGCAGTTCTTC; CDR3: CASTIRRYNEQFF
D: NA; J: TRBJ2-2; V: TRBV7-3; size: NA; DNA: TGTGCCAGCAGCCTCCTTCGGTCGGGTCCCGGGGAGCTGTTTTTT; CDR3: CASSLLRSGPGELFF
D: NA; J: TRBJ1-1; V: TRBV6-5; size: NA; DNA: TGTGCCAGCAGCCACCCGGGCACTGAAGCTTTCTTT; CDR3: CASSHPGTEAFF
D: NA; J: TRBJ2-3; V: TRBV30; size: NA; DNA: TGTGCCTGGAGTTCATCATTGGGTTTATCAAAGTTAATGTATTTT; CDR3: CAWSSSLGLSKLMYF
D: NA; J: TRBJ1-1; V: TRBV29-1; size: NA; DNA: TGCGCGGGAAACACTGAAGCTTTCTTT; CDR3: CAGNTEAFF
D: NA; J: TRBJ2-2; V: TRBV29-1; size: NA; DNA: TGCAGCGTTTTGAGGAGTTACACCGGGGAGCTGTTTTTT; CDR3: CSVLRSYTGELFF
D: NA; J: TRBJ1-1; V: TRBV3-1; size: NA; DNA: TGTGCCAGCAGTAGATGGTCAAATATGAACACTGAAGCTTTCTTT; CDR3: CASSRWSNMNTEAFF
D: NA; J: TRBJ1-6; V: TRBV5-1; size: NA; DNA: TGCGCCAGCAGCCAACAGGGCGCGGAATCACCCCTCCACTTT; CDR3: CASSQQGAESPLHF